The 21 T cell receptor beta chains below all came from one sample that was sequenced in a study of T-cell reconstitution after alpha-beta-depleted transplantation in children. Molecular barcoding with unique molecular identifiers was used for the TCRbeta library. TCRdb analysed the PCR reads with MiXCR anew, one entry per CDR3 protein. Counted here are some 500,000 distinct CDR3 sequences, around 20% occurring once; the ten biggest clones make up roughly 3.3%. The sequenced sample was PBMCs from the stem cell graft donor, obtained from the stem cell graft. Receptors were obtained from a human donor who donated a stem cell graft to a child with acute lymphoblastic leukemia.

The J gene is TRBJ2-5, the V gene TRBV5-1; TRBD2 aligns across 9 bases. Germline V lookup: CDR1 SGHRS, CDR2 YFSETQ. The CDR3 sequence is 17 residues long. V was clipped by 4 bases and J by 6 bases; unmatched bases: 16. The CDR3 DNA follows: TGCGCCAGCAGCCCCTTAGAGAATAGCGGGAGCGGAAAGACCCAGTACTTC. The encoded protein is CASSPLENSGSGKTQYF.

The CDR3 reads CASSSGTSGFYEQYF. CDR3 DNA sequence: TGTGCCAGCAGCTCCGGGACTAGCGGGTTCTACGAGCAGTACTTC. This chain uses TRBV13 with TRBJ2-7; 12 nucleotides align to TRBD2. The V segment lost 4 bases and the J segment 3 bases; nucleotides outside the gene matches: 4. The CDR3 has 15 amino acids. Germline assignment: CDR1 PRHDT and CDR2 FYEKMQ (reference sequence).

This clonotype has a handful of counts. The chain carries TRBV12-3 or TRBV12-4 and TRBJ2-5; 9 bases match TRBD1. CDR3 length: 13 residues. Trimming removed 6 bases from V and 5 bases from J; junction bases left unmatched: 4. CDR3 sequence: CASRGTGKETQYF. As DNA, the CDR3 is TGTGCCAGCAGAGGGACAGGGAAGGAGACCCAGTACTTC.

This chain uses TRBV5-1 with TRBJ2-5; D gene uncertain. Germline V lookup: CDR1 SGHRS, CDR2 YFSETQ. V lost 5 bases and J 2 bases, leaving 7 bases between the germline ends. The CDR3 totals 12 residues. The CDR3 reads CASRPEQETQYF. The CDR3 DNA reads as TGCGCCAGCAGGCCAGAGCAAGAGACCCAGTACTTC.

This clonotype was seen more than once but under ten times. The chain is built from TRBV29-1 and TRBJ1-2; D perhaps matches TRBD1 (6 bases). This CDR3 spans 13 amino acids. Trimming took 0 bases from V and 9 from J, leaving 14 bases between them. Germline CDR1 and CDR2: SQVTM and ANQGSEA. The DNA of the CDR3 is TGCAGCGTTGAAGAAGAACAGGGATATAGCTACACCTTC. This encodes CSVEEEQGYSYTF.

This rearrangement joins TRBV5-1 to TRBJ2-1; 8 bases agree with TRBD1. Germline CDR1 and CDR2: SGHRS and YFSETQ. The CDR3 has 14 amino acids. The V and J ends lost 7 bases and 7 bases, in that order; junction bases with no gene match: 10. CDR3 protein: CASATGDGANEQFF. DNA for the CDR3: TGCGCCAGCGCGACAGGGGACGGGGCTAATGAGCAGTTCTTC.

Here the CDR3 reads CASSSLEANYGYTF. CDR3 bases: TGTGCCAGCAGTTCCTTAGAAGCTAACTATGGCTACACCTTC. V gene TRBV27 combines with J gene TRBJ1-2; D remains unclear. Trimming took off 4 bases at V and 0 bases at J, with 9 bases between the two ends. CDR3 length equals 14 residues. Germline loops: CDR1 MNHEY, CDR2 SMNVEV (reference sequence).

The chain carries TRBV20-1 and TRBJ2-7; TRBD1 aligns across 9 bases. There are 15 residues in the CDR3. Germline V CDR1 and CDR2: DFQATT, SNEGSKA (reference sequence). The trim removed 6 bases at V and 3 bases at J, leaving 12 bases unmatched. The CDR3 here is CSANPSDRGYYEQYF. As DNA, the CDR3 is TGCAGTGCCAATCCCTCGGACAGGGGATACTACGAGCAGTACTTC.

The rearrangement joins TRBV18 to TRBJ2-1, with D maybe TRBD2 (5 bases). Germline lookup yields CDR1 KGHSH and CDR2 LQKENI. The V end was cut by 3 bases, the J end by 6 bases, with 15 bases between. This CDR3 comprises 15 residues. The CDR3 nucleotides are TGTGCCAGCTCACCGATGGGCGTCAGCGGCAATGAGCAGTTCTTC. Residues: CASSPMGVSGNEQFF.

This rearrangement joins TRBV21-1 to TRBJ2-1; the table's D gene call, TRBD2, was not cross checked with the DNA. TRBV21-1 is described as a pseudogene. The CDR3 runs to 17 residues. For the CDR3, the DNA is TGTGCCAGCAGCAAAGTCACTAGCGGTGGTTCCTACAATGAGCAGTTCTTC. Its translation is CASSKVTSGGSYNEQFF.

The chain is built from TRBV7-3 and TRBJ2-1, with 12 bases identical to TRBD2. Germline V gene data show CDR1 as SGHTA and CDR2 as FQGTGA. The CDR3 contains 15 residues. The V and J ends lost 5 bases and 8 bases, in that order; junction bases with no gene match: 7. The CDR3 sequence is CASSQTRTSGDEQFF. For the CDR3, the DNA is TGTGCCAGCAGCCAAACCCGGACTAGCGGGGATGAGCAGTTCTTC.

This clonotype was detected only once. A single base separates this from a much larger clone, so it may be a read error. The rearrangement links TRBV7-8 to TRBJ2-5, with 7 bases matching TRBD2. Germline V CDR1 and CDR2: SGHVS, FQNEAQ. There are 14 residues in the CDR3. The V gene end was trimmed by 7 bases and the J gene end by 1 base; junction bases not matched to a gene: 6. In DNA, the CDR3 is TGTGCCAGCATCAGCGGGGCTTCCCAAGAGACCCAGTACTTC. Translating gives CASISGASQETQYF.

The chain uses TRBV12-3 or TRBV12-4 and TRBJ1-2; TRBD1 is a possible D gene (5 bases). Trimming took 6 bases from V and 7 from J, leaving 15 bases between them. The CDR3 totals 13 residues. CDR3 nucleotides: TGTGCCAGCAGCGACAGATTCGCTGCTGGCTACACCTTC. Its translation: CASSDRFAAGYTF.

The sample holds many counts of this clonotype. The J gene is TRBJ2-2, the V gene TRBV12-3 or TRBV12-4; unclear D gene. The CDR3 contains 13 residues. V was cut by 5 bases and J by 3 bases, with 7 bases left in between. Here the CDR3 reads CASSPGYTGELFF. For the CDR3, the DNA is TGTGCCAGCAGTCCCGGCTACACCGGGGAGCTGTTTTTT.

The CDR3 loop is CASSSGRAHYGYTF. The DNA of the CDR3 is TGTGCCAGCAGTTCTGGGCGGGCTCACTATGGCTACACCTTC. V gene TRBV12-3 or TRBV12-4 combines with J gene TRBJ1-2, with D hard to call. Deletions cut 4 bases from V and 3 bases from J, with 12 bases between. CDR3 length: 14 amino acids.

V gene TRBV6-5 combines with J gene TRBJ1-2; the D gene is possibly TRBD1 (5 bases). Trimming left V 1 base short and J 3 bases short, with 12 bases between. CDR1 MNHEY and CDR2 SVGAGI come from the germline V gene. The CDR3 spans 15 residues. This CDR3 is CASSYLARADYGYTF. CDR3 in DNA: TGTGCCAGCAGTTACTTAGCCAGGGCTGACTATGGCTACACCTTC.

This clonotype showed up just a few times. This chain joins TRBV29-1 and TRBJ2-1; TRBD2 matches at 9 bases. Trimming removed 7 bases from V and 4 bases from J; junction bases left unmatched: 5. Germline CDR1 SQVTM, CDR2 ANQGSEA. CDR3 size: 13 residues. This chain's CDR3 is CSGGLARYNEQFF. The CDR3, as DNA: TGCAGCGGCGGACTAGCGCGTTACAATGAGCAGTTCTTC.

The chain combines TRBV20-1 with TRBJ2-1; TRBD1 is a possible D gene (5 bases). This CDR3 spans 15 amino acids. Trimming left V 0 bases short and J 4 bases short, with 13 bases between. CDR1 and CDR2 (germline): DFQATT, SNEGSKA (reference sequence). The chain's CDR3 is CSARDMGLPYNEQFF. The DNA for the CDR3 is TGCAGTGCTAGAGATATGGGGCTCCCTTACAATGAGCAGTTCTTC.

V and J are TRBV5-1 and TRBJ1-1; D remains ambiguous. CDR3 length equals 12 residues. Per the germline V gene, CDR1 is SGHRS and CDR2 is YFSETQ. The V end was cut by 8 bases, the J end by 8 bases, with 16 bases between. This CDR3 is CASRLDGTEAFF. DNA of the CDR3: TGCGCCAGTAGACTGGACGGTACCGAAGCTTTCTTT.

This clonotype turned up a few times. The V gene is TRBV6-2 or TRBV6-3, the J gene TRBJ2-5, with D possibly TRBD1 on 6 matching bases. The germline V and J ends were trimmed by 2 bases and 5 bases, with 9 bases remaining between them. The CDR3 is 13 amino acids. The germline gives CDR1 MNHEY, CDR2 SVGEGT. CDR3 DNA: TGTGCCAGCAGTTACACAGGGTGGGAGACCCAGTACTTC. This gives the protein CASSYTGWETQYF.

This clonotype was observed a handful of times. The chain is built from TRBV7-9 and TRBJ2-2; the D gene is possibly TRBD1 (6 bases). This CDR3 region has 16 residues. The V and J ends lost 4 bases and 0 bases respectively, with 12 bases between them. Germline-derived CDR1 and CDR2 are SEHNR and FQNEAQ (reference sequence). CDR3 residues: CASSSYRDANTGELFF. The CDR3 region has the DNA TGTGCCAGCAGCTCTTACAGGGACGCGAACACCGGGGAGCTGTTTTTT.